These 23 T cell receptor beta chains came from one sample sequenced in a study of T cell changes during pregnancy in multiple sclerosis. The table came from immunoSEQ multiplex PCR; TCRdb's copy has only in-frame clones and leaves some out. The sample has 15,000 to 20,000 clones; over 70% are singletons. Sequenced material: CD8+ T cells from peripheral blood mononuclear cells, taken in the third trimester of pregnancy. Receptors were obtained from a female donor in good health, enrolled as a control in a pregnancy study.

The J gene is TRBJ2-7, the V gene TRBV7-9; TRBD1 matches at 8 bases. The ends lost 6 bases at V and 4 bases at J; junction bases unmatched: 11. Germline CDR1 reads SEHNR; CDR2 reads FQNEAQ (reference sequence). This CDR3 has 15 residues. The CDR3 DNA reads as TGTGCCAGCAGTTACGACAGGGGAGCCTTTTACGAGCAGTACTTC. The encoded protein is CASSYDRGAFYEQYF. The entire variable domain, with the rest obtained from reference TRBV7-9 and TRBJ2-7, is as follows: DTGVSQNPRHKITKRGQNVTFRCDPISEHNRLYWYRQTLGQGPEFLTYFQNEAQLEKSRLLSDRFSAERPKGSFSTLEIQRTEQGDSAMYLCASSYDRGAFYEQYFGPGTRLTVT.

V and J are TRBV28 and TRBJ2-2, with TRBD1 as a possible D gene (7 bases). The germline V gene has CDR1 MDHEN and CDR2 SYDVKM. The V end was cut by 5 bases, the J end by 3 bases, with 10 bases between. This CDR3 comprises 14 residues. The CDR3 region has the DNA TGTGCCAGCAGTAGCAGGGGGGACACCGGGGAGCTGTTTTTT. This codes for CASSSRGDTGELFF.

The chain couples TRBV19 to TRBJ2-3; TRBD1 agrees at 7 bases. Germline CDR1 reads LNHDA; CDR2 reads SQIVND (reference sequence). The J segment lost 3 bases and the V segment lost 1 base, leaving 1 base of the junction unmatched. The CDR3 is 14 residues long. The CDR3 is CASSIVQGTDTQYF. In DNA form, the CDR3 reads TGTGCCAGTAGTATAGTACAGGGGACAGATACGCAGTATTTT. Full variable domain (remainder filled in from reference TRBV19 and TRBJ2-3): DGGITQSPKYLFRKEGQNVTLSCEQNLNHDAMYWYRQDPGQGLRLIYYSQIVNDFQKGDIAEGYSVSREKKESFPLTVTSAQKNPTAFYLCASSIVQGTDTQYFGPGTRLTVL.

The rearrangement joins TRBV13 to TRBJ2-7, with 11 bases identical to TRBD2. Germline V CDR1 and CDR2: PRHDT, FYEKMQ (reference sequence). V lost 5 bases to trimming and J lost 7 bases; unmatched junction nucleotides: 13. There are 16 residues in the CDR3. CDR3 nucleotide sequence: TGTGCCAGCAGCCCGACGTCTAGCGGGAGGTGGGGAGAGCAGTACTTC. It is translated as CASSPTSSGRWGEQYF.

The V call is TRBV28, the J call TRBJ2-3, with D uncertain. Per the germline V gene, CDR1 is MDHEN and CDR2 is SYDVKM. V lost 6 bases to trimming and J lost 3 bases, with 13 bases between them. The CDR3 is made up of 14 amino acids. CDR3 bases: TGTGCCAGCAGAACACCCGGGTATACAGATACGCAGTATTTT. Translation gives CASRTPGYTDTQYF.

As DNA, the CDR3 is TGCGCCAGCAGCGTAGGGACAGCCGCCTACGAGCAGTACTTC. The encoded protein is CASSVGTAAYEQYF. The chain uses TRBV4-1 and TRBJ2-7; 7 nucleotides match TRBD1. The CDR3 consists of 14 residues. Germline assignment: CDR1 MGHRA and CDR2 YSYEKL. V lost 5 bases to trimming and J lost 2 bases; unmatched junction nucleotides: 6.

The chain is built from TRBV2 and TRBJ1-2; D is ambiguous. Germline V gene lookup returns CDR1 SNHLY and CDR2 FYNNEI. This CDR3 has 16 residues. V lost 6 bases and J lost 3, with 20 bases in between. The CDR3 here is CASRRWARGLDYGYTF. The CDR3 region has the DNA TGTGCCAGCAGACGATGGGCCCGGGGATTAGACTATGGCTACACCTTC.

The chain couples TRBV6-4 to TRBJ2-1; 9 bases line up with TRBD2. This CDR3 is 15 amino acids long. From germline, CDR1 is MRHNA and CDR2 SNTAGT. Germline trimming cut 2 bases from V and 6 bases from J; bases unmatched to any gene: 5. The CDR3 DNA reads TGTGCCAGCAGTGACGGGGGTAGCGGGGGCAATGAGCAGTTCTTC. This sequence encodes CASSDGGSGGNEQFF.

The rearrangement links TRBV28 to TRBJ1-4; TRBD1 agrees at 9 bases. The CDR3 covers 15 residues. Germline assignment: CDR1 MDHEN and CDR2 SYDVKM. V lost 5 bases, J lost 8 bases, and 9 bases stayed unmatched. This CDR3 reads CASSPRDRVREKLFF. The CDR3 DNA reads TGTGCCAGCAGTCCGAGGGACAGGGTACGGGAAAAACTGTTTTTT. The variable domain in full, with the rest retrieved from reference TRBV28 and TRBJ1-4, is DVKVTQSSRYLVKRTGEKVFLECVQDMDHENMFWYRQDPGLGLRLIYFSYDVKMKEKGDIPEGYSVSREKKERFSLILESASTNQTSMYLCASSPRDRVREKLFFGSGTQLSVL.

This chain joins TRBV16 and TRBJ2-1; D not certain. CDR1 and CDR2 from the germline V gene are KGHSY and FQNENV. Between the trimmed V and J ends, which lost 3 bases and 10 bases, there was a span of 13 bases. The CDR3 loop spans 13 amino acids. CDR3 sequence: CASSQAQDGEQFF. CDR3 DNA: TGTGCCAGCAGCCAGGCTCAAGACGGGGAGCAGTTCTTC.

This chain connects TRBV6-5 to TRBJ2-3; 7 bases agree with TRBD2. CDR1 and CDR2 from the germline V gene are MNHEY and SVGAGI. This CDR3 comprises 15 residues. V lost 4 bases and J lost 4; bases outside the gene matches: 8. The CDR3 nucleotides read TGTGCCAGCAGTTCGTTGACTAGCTTAGCAGATACGCAGTATTTT. Protein sequence: CASSSLTSLADTQYF.

This chain joins TRBV4-2 and TRBJ2-1; TRBD2 might be the D (5 bases). This CDR3 is built from 13 residues. V shed 1 base and J shed 9 bases, with 10 bases lying between them. The germline V gene has CDR1 LGHNA and CDR2 YNFKEQ. The CDR3 DNA sequence: TGTGCCAGCAGCCAAGTCGCGGCGGGTGAGCAGTTCTTC. The encoded protein is CASSQVAAGEQFF.

The chain combines TRBV27 with TRBJ2-1, with 9 bases fitting TRBD2. The CDR3 sequence is 14 residues long. The J segment lost 7 bases and the V segment lost 2 bases, leaving 3 bases of the junction unmatched. Looked up from germline, CDR1 is MNHEY and CDR2 is SMNVEV (reference sequence). Here the CDR3 DNA reads TGTGCCAGCAGTTTAGGGCTAGCGGGGAATGAGCAGTTCTTC. This sequence encodes CASSLGLAGNEQFF.

The V and J genes are TRBV19 and TRBJ2-7; D perhaps matches TRBD2 (6 bases). The CDR3 has 13 amino acids. Germline V gene sequence: CDR1 LNHDA, CDR2 SQIVND (reference sequence). The V end lost 3 bases, the J end lost 2 bases, and 8 bases lay between the germline ends. The CDR3 nucleotides read TGTGCCAGTAGTATCGGGGGTACCTACGAGCAGTACTTC. Translated, it gives CASSIGGTYEQYF.

V usage is TRBV7-9 and J usage is TRBJ2-1, with D perhaps TRBD2 (5 bases). Between the trimmed V and J ends, which lost 3 bases and 5 bases, there was a span of 8 bases. This CDR3 comprises 13 residues. Germline loops: CDR1 SEHNR, CDR2 FQNEAQ (reference sequence). For the CDR3, the DNA is TGTGCCAGCAGCTTTAGCGAGAACAATGAGCAGTTCTTC. It translates to CASSFSENNEQFF.

This clone was counted a single time. The genes are TRBV7-8 and TRBJ2-7, with TRBD1 matching 8 bases. The CDR3 sequence is 14 residues long. Germline loops: CDR1 SGHVS, CDR2 FQNEAQ. Trimming removed 7 bases from V and 1 base from J; junction bases left unmatched: 6. The CDR3 region is CASTYTGGSYEQYF. DNA for the CDR3: TGTGCCAGCACTTATACAGGGGGGTCCTACGAGCAGTACTTC.

This clone was counted between two and nine times. This chain links TRBV11-2 with TRBJ2-7; the D is unclear. V dropped 0 bases and J dropped 2 bases, with 11 bases sitting between them. The CDR3 has 15 amino acids. CDR1 and CDR2 (germline): SGHAT, FQNNGV. This CDR3 is CASSLETRPAYEQYF. The CDR3 DNA is TGTGCCAGCAGCTTAGAGACACGCCCCGCCTACGAGCAGTACTTC.

This chain uses TRBV27 with TRBJ2-1; 8 nucleotides agree with TRBD2. Trimming at V came to 6 bases and at J to 4 bases, leaving 8 bases not matched to a gene. The germline V gene has CDR1 MNHEY and CDR2 SMNVEV (reference sequence). CDR3 length equals 15 residues. The CDR3 region is CASRDREGGYNEQFF. CDR3 nucleotide sequence: TGTGCCAGCAGGGATCGGGAGGGTGGTTACAATGAGCAGTTCTTC.

The J gene is TRBJ1-5, the V gene TRBV19, with 10 bases aligning to TRBD1. Per germline, CDR1 LNHDA and CDR2 SQIVND (reference sequence). The CDR3 covers 16 residues. V trimming: 7 bases; J trimming: 7 bases; junction bases outside the gene matches: 13. The CDR3 region is CASTPLQGQGDQPQHF. The CDR3 nucleotides read TGTGCCAGTACTCCCCTTCAAGGACAGGGGGACCAGCCCCAGCATTTT.

This chain links TRBV7-6 with TRBJ2-7, with TRBD2 matching 8 bases. The germline V gene has CDR1 SGHVS and CDR2 FNYEAQ. CDR3 length: 18 amino acids. The V and J ends lost 1 base and 2 bases, in that order; junction bases with no gene match: 13. The CDR3 reads CASSLVAPGGGGTYEQYF. The DNA of the CDR3 is TGTGCCAGCAGCTTAGTTGCCCCGGGAGGGGGGGGCACCTACGAGCAGTACTTC. The variable domain in full, completed from reference TRBV7-6 and TRBJ2-7, reads GAGVSQSPRYKVTKRGQDVALRCDPISGHVSLYWYRQALGQGPEFLTYFNYEAQQDKSGLPNDRFSAERPEGSISTLTIQRTEQRDSAMYRCASSLVAPGGGGTYEQYFGPGTRLTVT.

This chain links TRBV27 with TRBJ2-3; maybe TRBD2 (6 bases). The germline V gene encodes CDR1 MNHEY and CDR2 SMNVEV (reference sequence). The CDR3 is 15 residues long. V lost 7 bases and J 4 bases, leaving 18 bases between the germline ends. The DNA of the CDR3 is TGTGCCAGCACTTTTGGCGGGGAGGATGCAGATACGCAGTATTTT. Protein product: CASTFGGEDADTQYF.

The rearrangement links TRBV5-1 to TRBJ2-3; weak D call: TRBD1 (6 bases). The CDR3 sequence is 17 residues long. In germline, CDR1 is SGHRS, CDR2 YFSETQ. V dropped 1 base and J dropped 5 bases, with 20 bases sitting between them. CDR3: CASSLYTTGTPRDTQYF. As DNA, the CDR3 is TGCGCCAGCAGCTTGTATACGACAGGAACTCCCCGAGATACGCAGTATTTT.

This clone was detected only once. This chain joins TRBV5-6 and TRBJ2-2; 13 positions agree with TRBD2. CDR1 and CDR2 (germline): SGHDT, YYEEEE. Trimming took 1 base from V and 5 from J; bases not matched to a gene: 5. The CDR3 runs to 17 residues. The CDR3 is CASSLIGLAGDTGELFF. The DNA for the CDR3 is TGTGCCAGCAGCTTGATCGGACTAGCGGGAGATACCGGGGAGCTGTTTTTT.